This TCR beta chain was identified in a study of blood T cell repertoires in COVID-19. The table came from immunoSEQ multiplex PCR; TCRdb's copy has only in-frame clones and leaves some out. Of about 150,000 clones listed, approximately 88% are singletons. Notes on this clone: A much larger clone sits a single nucleotide away, making a read error possible.

The receptor was isolated from a human donor in a cohort sampled during active COVID-19. The sequencing sample was made of peripheral blood.

In nucleotides, the CDR3 is TGTGCCATCAGTAAGACAGGGGGTTATGGCTACACCTTC. Translating gives CAISKTGGYGYTF. The chain carries TRBV10-3 and TRBJ1-2; 9 bases match TRBD1. The CDR3 contains 13 residues. Germline values: CDR1 ENHRY, CDR2 SYGVKD. Trimming at V came to 5 bases and at J to 5 bases, leaving 3 bases not matched to a gene.